Sequencing of this T cell receptor beta chain was carried out in a study of cytomegalovirus exposure and HLA in healthy donors. For the study at large: The same platform as the roughly 700 first-cohort repertoires was used for the roughly 130 validation repertoires, a later analysis reported. Study conclusions and caveats: About 180 TCR beta chains were listed as cytomegalovirus-associated.

To note about this clone: The antigen is undetermined.

Some clones are missing from TCRdb's copy, which holds only in-frame ones; the method was immunoSEQ multiplex PCR. This table has roughly 60,000 clones, about 91% appearing once. This CDR3 has 17 residues. The germline CDR1 and CDR2 sequences are WNHNN and SYGVQD (reference sequence). V shed 8 bases and J 6 bases; nucleotides not matched to a gene: 16. Specimen: PBMCs. The clonotype comes from a woman younger than 30 in good health and CMV-seronegative. The chain employs TRBV10-1 and TRBJ1-1, with TRBD1 matching over 12 bases. This CDR3 is CASHTVPGQGARAEAFF. The CDR3 DNA is TGCGCCAGCCATACTGTACCGGGACAGGGGGCGAGGGCTGAAGCTTTCTTT.